This T cell receptor (beta chain) emerged from a study of T cells in Graves' hyperthyroidism and ophthalmopathy. For the study at large: Before any treatment, at initial diagnosis, peripheral blood was collected.

Notes on the study in general: The model made its ophthalmopathy prediction, and onset followed a median approximately 6.5 months later. Blood also showed most of the thyroid clonotypes that were expanded above 0.001.

This clonotype was recorded many times. Its matching antigen is unknown. Amplified TCR beta CDR3 regions derived from RNA transcripts. A first-round RT-PCR of the TCR CDR3 used the HTBI primer set. TCRdb analysed the multiplex PCR reads with MiXCR anew, one entry per CDR3 protein. The table lists around 340,000 distinct CDR3 sequences, less than 20% of them singletons. V lost 1 base and J 2 bases, leaving 9 bases between the germline ends. The V gene's germline CDR1 is GTSNPN and CDR2 SVGIG (reference sequence). The CDR3 runs to 13 residues. The V gene is TRBV30, the J gene TRBJ2-7, with D possibly TRBD1 on 5 matching bases. Source material: blood. The sequence was obtained from a woman between 35 and 50 years old with Graves' ophthalmopathy. The CDR3 spells CAWSDDSPYEQYF. CDR3 bases: TGTGCCTGGAGTGACGACAGTCCCTACGAGCAGTACTTC.